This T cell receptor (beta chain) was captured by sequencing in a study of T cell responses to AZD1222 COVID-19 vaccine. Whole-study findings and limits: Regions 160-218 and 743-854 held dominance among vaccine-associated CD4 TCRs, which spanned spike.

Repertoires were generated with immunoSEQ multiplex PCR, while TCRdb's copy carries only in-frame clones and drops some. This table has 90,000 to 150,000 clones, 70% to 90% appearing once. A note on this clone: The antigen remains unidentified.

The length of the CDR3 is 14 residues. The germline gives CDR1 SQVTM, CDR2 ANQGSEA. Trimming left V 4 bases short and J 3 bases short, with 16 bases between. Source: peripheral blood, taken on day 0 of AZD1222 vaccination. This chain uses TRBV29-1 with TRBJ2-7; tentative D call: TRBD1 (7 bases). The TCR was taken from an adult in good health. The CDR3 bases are TGCAGCGTTGGGACAGGAGGAGGGGTCTACGAGCAGTACTTC. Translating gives CSVGTGGGVYEQYF.